This is a list of T cell receptor beta chains from one sample in a study of T cells in Graves' hyperthyroidism and ophthalmopathy. TCRdb ran MiXCR on the multiplex PCR reads and lists one entry per CDR3 protein. The profile shows about 360,000 distinct CDR3 sequences, less than 20% of them singletons. Specimen: blood. These receptors were obtained from a woman aged 18-29 years with Graves' hyperthyroidism that later progressed to Graves' ophthalmopathy. Both conserved end residues are part of each CDR3. Fields, in order: J gene, V gene, CDR3 protein.

TRBJ2-7	TRBV20-1	CSAQEWDRLYEQYF
TRBJ2-2	TRBV2	CASSEVRTNTGELFF
TRBJ1-5	TRBV6-1	CASSRTGFSNQPQHF
TRBJ2-2	TRBV3-1	CASSQSTGRTGELFF
TRBJ1-5	TRBV30	CAWRAGFSNQPQHF
TRBJ1-5	TRBV4-3	CASSPTGVGNQPQHF
TRBJ1-5	TRBV6-5	CASSYSLEGGQPQHF
TRBJ1-1	TRBV7-2	CASSLGHVEAFF
TRBJ1-6	TRBV6-1	CASARELSYNSPLHF
TRBJ1-6	TRBV2	CASRNRDRETPLHF
TRBJ2-1	TRBV6-2/TRBV6-3	CASSYSKAGRLGNEQFF
TRBJ2-1	TRBV27	CASSSGTSGSWNEQFF
TRBJ2-2	TRBV7-2	CASSSQMFVGELFF
TRBJ1-2	TRBV28	CASSLTGTDYGYTF
TRBJ1-6	TRBV20-1	CSAGQGVHSPLHF
TRBJ2-1	TRBV6-1	CASSNAGYNEQFF
TRBJ2-1	TRBV3-1	CASSQQREWWNEQFF
TRBJ1-2	TRBV27	CASSPRLGRGRNYGYTF
TRBJ2-7	TRBV6-5	CASSYSEDRGTYEQYF
TRBJ2-7	TRBV28	CASSSLRLAGGQLHEQYF
TRBJ1-1	TRBV3-1	CASSQMPNTEAFF
TRBJ2-7	TRBV4-1	CASSQLQEEFFEQYF
TRBJ2-3	TRBV29-1	CSVAVPSTDTQYF
TRBJ2-4	TRBV6-1	CASSLHDPGSVLAKNIQYF
TRBJ2-7	TRBV5-1	CASSLLGGAPYEQYF
TRBJ1-4	TRBV5-4	CASSEQVITNEKLFF
TRBJ2-6	TRBV4-1	CASSQHPQAGTSGANVLTF
TRBJ1-1	TRBV7-8	CASSLVGTGVTEAFF
TRBJ2-2	TRBV24-1	CATSDDRDTGELFF
TRBJ2-3	TRBV7-2	CASSRQSSGRGRRPDTQYF
TRBJ2-3	TRBV27	CASSLGGRTTDTQYF
TRBJ2-1	TRBV28	CASSLVAGGPRNEQFF
TRBJ2-7	TRBV29-1	CSVSQDSEQYF
TRBJ1-1	TRBV6-1	CASSEVRTGTAFF
TRBJ1-2	TRBV7-9	CASSFVGGVFYTF
TRBJ2-7	TRBV12-3/TRBV12-4	CASSSWTVTYEQYF
TRBJ2-1	TRBV27	CASKVGGEQFF
TRBJ1-1	TRBV27	CASRTDRGWDTEAFF
TRBJ2-1	TRBV7-2	CASSRERTSGPSPNYNEQFF
TRBJ1-2	TRBV7-8	CASSSFPGQGQQNYGYTF
TRBJ2-1	TRBV7-9	CASSPGRVSNEQFF
TRBJ1-1	TRBV3-1	CASSQVSGFLTNTEAFF
TRBJ2-2	TRBV11-2	CASSLVAGSDTGELFF